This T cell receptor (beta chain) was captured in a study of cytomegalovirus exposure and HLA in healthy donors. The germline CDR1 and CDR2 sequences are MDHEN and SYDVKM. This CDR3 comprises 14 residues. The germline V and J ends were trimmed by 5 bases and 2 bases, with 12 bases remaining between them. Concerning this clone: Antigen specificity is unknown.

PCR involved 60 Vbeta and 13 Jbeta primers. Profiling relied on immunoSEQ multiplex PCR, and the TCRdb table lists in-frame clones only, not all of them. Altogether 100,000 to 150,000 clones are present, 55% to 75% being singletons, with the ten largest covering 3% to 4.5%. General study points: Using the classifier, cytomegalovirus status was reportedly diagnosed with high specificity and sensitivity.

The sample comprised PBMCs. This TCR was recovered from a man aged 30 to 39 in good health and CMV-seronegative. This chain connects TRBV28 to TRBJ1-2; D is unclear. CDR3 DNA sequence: TGTGCCAGCAGTCCCCCAGCGGGGAACTATGGCTACACCTTC. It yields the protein CASSPPAGNYGYTF.